The entry below describes one T cell receptor (beta chain). Its antigen remains unknown. The data derive from a study of cytomegalovirus exposure and HLA in healthy donors. Whole-study context: There were nearly 120 million unique TCR beta sequences, drawn from about 190 million T cells, in an earlier analysis. General study results and limits: Roughly uniform sequencing depth across donors was assumed, possibly incorrectly. More than 15,000 TCR beta sequences were associated with HLA alleles at 0.05 false discovery rate in a later analysis.

The PCR made use of 60 Vbeta and 13 Jbeta primers. The protocol was immunoSEQ multiplex PCR, while the TCRdb copy is restricted to in-frame clones and leaves out a portion. The sample lists about 160,000 clones; roughly 70% were seen once. Trimming took off 4 bases at V and 2 bases at J, with 14 bases between the two ends. CDR1 is SGHDT, CDR2 YYEEEE, per germline. CDR3 length equals 15 residues. The source material was PBMCs. The V call is TRBV5-6, the J call TRBJ2-3; tentative D call: TRBD2 (5 bases). This TCR derives from a man between 35 and 55 years old in good health and CMV-seropositive. CDR3 sequence reads: CASSTRTGYTDTQYF. The CDR3 bases are TGTGCCAGCAGCACCCGGACGGGGTACACAGATACGCAGTATTTT.